What follows are 3 T cell receptor beta chains derived from one specimen sequenced in a study of shared clonotypes between healthy human individuals. TCRdb's table, derived via immunoSEQ multiplex PCR, lists solely in-frame clones and lacks some. The table has around 1,000,000 clones, 60% to 85% seen once. The sample taken for sequencing was memory CD4+ T cells from PBMCs. This sample's subset: CD45RA-negative fraction. All receptors come from a man between 18 and 35 years old in good health. Some clones in this sample may be carry-over from other donors' samples.

The chain is built from TRBV15 and TRBJ1-4, with 7 bases fitting TRBD1. The germline V gene encodes CDR1 LNHNV and CDR2 YYDKDF (reference sequence). V lost 5 bases and J lost 5; bases outside the gene matches: 8. The CDR3 runs 15 residues. CDR3 region: CATSQQTGRNEKLFF. The CDR3 DNA is TGTGCCACCAGCCAACAGACAGGGCGGAATGAAAAACTGTTTTTT.

The gene calls are TRBV14 and TRBJ1-1; possible D gene TRBD1, 5 bases. Germline values: CDR1 SGHDN, CDR2 FVKESK. The CDR3 is 15 residues long. Deletions cut 0 bases from V and 5 bases from J, with 13 bases between. The CDR3 DNA follows: TGTGCCAGCAGCCAAGATCGGGCGGGGCGAACTGAAGCTTTCTTT. This sequence encodes CASSQDRAGRTEAFF.

This clone was seen ten or more times. The genes are TRBV28 and TRBJ1-4, with a weak D call TRBD1 (5 bases). V dropped 4 bases and J dropped 0 bases, with 24 bases sitting between them. Germline lookup yields CDR1 MDHEN and CDR2 SYDVKM. The CDR3 is 20 residues long. CDR3 nucleotides: TGTGCCAGCAGTTCCCCTTACTCGACTCCGGGACTCACAACTAATGAAAAACTGTTTTTT. The encoded protein is CASSSPYSTPGLTTNEKLFF.